The next 28 T cell receptor beta chains were all read from a single sample in a study of identical twins. MiXCR, applied by TCRdb to the 5' RACE reads, yields one record per CDR3 protein. The sample gives 1.5 million to 2 million distinct CDR3 sequences, roughly 35% of which show up once; under 0.35% is in the top ten. The sequencing sample was made of cord blood. The receptors derive from a newborn girl in good health.

The chain employs TRBV6-2 or TRBV6-3 and TRBJ2-1, with 7 bases lining up with TRBD2. This CDR3 spans 12 amino acids. CDR1 is MNHEY and CDR2 is SVGEGT in the germline V gene. The V gene end was trimmed by 6 bases and the J gene end by 8 bases; junction bases not matched to a gene: 4. The CDR3 region has the DNA TGTGCCAGCAGGCGGGAGTCTCATGAGCAGTTCTTC. Protein product: CASRRESHEQFF.

This clonotype was seen many times. The chain joins TRBV11-1 to TRBJ2-3; TRBD1 or TRBD2 may be the D gene (5 bases each). Germline lookup yields CDR1 SGHAT and CDR2 FQDESV (reference sequence). V lost 6 bases and J 2 bases, leaving 12 bases between the germline ends. This CDR3 comprises 14 residues. CDR3 bases: TGTGCCAGCAGTCCACCGGGGACCACAGATACGCAGTATTTT. It is translated as CASSPPGTTDTQYF.

CDR3 sequence reads: CASSLAVEGEQYF. In DNA form, the CDR3 reads TGCGCCAGCAGCTTGGCAGTAGAGGGCGAGCAGTACTTC. The chain joins TRBV5-1 to TRBJ2-7; D is possibly TRBD2 (5 bases). Germline values: CDR1 SGHRS, CDR2 YFSETQ. The CDR3 is 13 amino acids. V lost 0 bases to trimming and J lost 6 bases, with 10 bases between them.

This clonotype was detected only a few times. The chain carries TRBV10-3 and TRBJ1-1; the D is unclear. Germline V gives CDR1 ENHRY, CDR2 SYGVKD. The CDR3 extends over 12 amino acids. The V end lost 6 bases, the J end lost 4 bases, and 9 bases lay between the germline ends. This CDR3 reads CAIREVGTEAFF. The CDR3 DNA reads as TGTGCCATCAGGGAGGTTGGCACTGAAGCTTTCTTT.

As regards this clonotype: An end of the junction differs from the germline gene, which may be a read error. This chain links TRBV15 with TRBJ1-2; no reliable D call. Germline values: CDR1 LNHNV, CDR2 YYDKDF (reference sequence). This CDR3 region has 12 residues. This chain's CDR3 is CATSREGYGCTF. DNA of the CDR3: TGTGCCACCAGCAGAGAGGGCTATGGCTGCACCTTC.

The gene calls are TRBV5-6 and TRBJ2-1; D unclear. Germline V CDR1 and CDR2: SGHDT, YYEEEE. V lost 4 bases and J lost 3, with 11 bases in between. The CDR3 totals 14 residues. This CDR3 is CASSLDWYYNEQFF. DNA for the CDR3: TGTGCCAGCAGCCTAGACTGGTACTACAATGAGCAGTTCTTC.

This clonotype was picked up a small number of times. CDR3 protein: CSFGGLRDIQYF. The CDR3 nucleotides read TGCAGCTTTGGGGGCCTCAGAGACATTCAGTACTTC. The V call is TRBV20-1, the J call TRBJ2-4; the D gene is possibly TRBD1 (6 bases). The V gene's germline CDR1 is DFQATT and CDR2 SNEGSKA (reference sequence). The length of the CDR3 is 12 residues.

This clonotype came up a few times. V is TRBV4-1 and J is TRBJ1-5; the D is unclear. Trimming removed 1 base at V and 9 bases at J, with 13 bases between. From germline, CDR1 is MGHRA and CDR2 YSYEKL. The CDR3 covers 14 residues. Here the CDR3 DNA reads TGCGCCAGCAGCCAAGTAGAGGTTCTTAGGCCCCAGCATTTT. Its protein is CASSQVEVLRPQHF.

Of note for this clonotype: Just one base apart from a much larger clone, this may be a read error. The chain employs TRBV7-9 and TRBJ2-1; 7 bases align to TRBD1. The J segment lost 1 base and the V segment lost 3 bases, leaving 3 bases of the junction unmatched. CDR3 length: 15 residues. CDR1 and CDR2 (germline): SEHNR, FQNEAQ (reference sequence). CDR3 sequence: CASSFGRGSYNEQFF. The CDR3, as DNA: TGTGCCAGCAGCTTCGGCAGGGGGTCCTACAATGAGCAGTTCTTC.

In this sample, this clonotype turned up a few times. The V and J genes are TRBV5-1 and TRBJ2-1; perhaps TRBD2 as D (6 bases). Trimming pared 1 base from V and 0 bases from J, leaving 14 bases between. Germline V gene data show CDR1 as SGHRS and CDR2 as YFSETQ. The CDR3 length is 17 residues. The CDR3 DNA reads TGCGCCAGCAGCTTGTATGGTAGCGGACCCTCCTACAATGAGCAGTTCTTC. This sequence encodes CASSLYGSGPSYNEQFF.

This clonotype was recorded many times. The genes are TRBV10-1 and TRBJ2-5, with TRBD2 matching 7 bases. Trimming at V came to 0 bases and at J to 0 bases, leaving 4 bases not matched to a gene. This CDR3 spans 16 amino acids. CDR1 is WNHNN and CDR2 is SYGVQD in the germline V gene (reference sequence). This chain's CDR3 is CASSESAGSYQETQYF. CDR3 in DNA: TGCGCCAGCAGTGAGTCAGCGGGGAGTTACCAAGAGACCCAGTACTTC.

The chain links TRBV6-6 to TRBJ1-5; 7 positions match TRBD1. The V and J ends lost 1 base and 7 bases, in that order; junction bases with no gene match: 7. The CDR3 totals 15 residues. Germline values: CDR1 MNHNY, CDR2 SVGAGI (reference sequence). CDR3 loop: CASSYLLQGRQPQHF. In DNA, the CDR3 is TGTGCCAGCAGTTACTTACTACAGGGGAGGCAGCCCCAGCATTTT.

This clonotype was observed a handful of times. This sequence joins TRBV19 and TRBJ2-1; no clear D gene. Germline V gene lookup returns CDR1 LNHDA and CDR2 SQIVND (reference sequence). V shed 5 bases and J shed 7 bases, with 15 bases lying between them. The CDR3 length is 14 residues. The CDR3 DNA reads as TGTGCCAGTAGTTCCGACTGGGGATTAAATGAGCAGTTCTTC. It encodes CASSSDWGLNEQFF.

This chain joins TRBV9 and TRBJ2-5; D ambiguous. The CDR3 extends over 14 amino acids. Trimming cost V 0 bases and J 2 bases, with 8 bases left between them. In germline, CDR1 is SGDLS, CDR2 YYNGEE. The CDR3 DNA reads TGTGCCAGCAGCGTAGACCTGCCTCAAGAGACCCAGTACTTC. Amino acids: CASSVDLPQETQYF.

J is TRBJ2-7 and V is TRBV7-8, with D tentatively TRBD2 (6 bases). V was shortened by 0 bases and J by 7 bases, with 25 bases between the two germline ends. Germline V lookup: CDR1 SGHVS, CDR2 FQNEAQ. This CDR3 contains 18 residues. This CDR3 is CASSLAKKGRGAHNEQYF. The CDR3 coding sequence is TGTGCCAGCAGCTTAGCTAAAAAGGGGCGCGGGGCGCACAATGAGCAGTACTTC.

This clonotype was seen at least ten times. The chain has TRBV5-1 and TRBJ1-2, with 9 bases aligning to TRBD1. Germline CDR1 is SGHRS and CDR2 is YFSETQ. The J segment lost 6 bases and the V segment lost 0 bases, leaving 3 bases of the junction unmatched. The CDR3 consists of 14 residues. This chain's CDR3 is CASSLDRGLDGYTF. DNA for the CDR3: TGCGCCAGCAGCTTGGACAGGGGGCTGGATGGCTACACCTTC.

This clonotype was observed a handful of times. A much larger clone is a single base away; this may be a read error. The gene calls are TRBV10-3 and TRBJ2-1; no definite D call. Germline V gene data show CDR1 as ENHRY and CDR2 as SYGVKD. V was pared by 0 bases and J by 13 bases, with 13 bases between. The CDR3 extends over 13 amino acids. The CDR3 nucleotides are TGTGCCATCAGTGAGTCCCCCCAAGAGACCCAGTTCTTC. This encodes CAISESPQETQFF.

The V gene is TRBV27, the J gene TRBJ2-1; D is unresolved. V gave up 4 bases and J gave up 3 bases, with 10 bases separating them. Looked up from germline, CDR1 is MNHEY and CDR2 is SMNVEV (reference sequence). The CDR3 is 14 residues long. CDR3 nucleotide sequence: TGTGCCAGCAGTTGGGTTGTCAGCTACAATGAGCAGTTCTTC. Protein: CASSWVVSYNEQFF.

CDR3 in DNA: TGCAGTGCTAGAGCCTCGGGATATACGGGACAGGGATCAAACTATGGCTACACCTTC. Amino acid sequence: CSARASGYTGQGSNYGYTF. V and J are TRBV20-1 and TRBJ1-2; 9 bases align to TRBD1. V dropped 1 base and J dropped 2; count of bases not matched to a gene: 17. This CDR3 region has 19 residues. Germline lookup yields CDR1 DFQATT and CDR2 SNEGSKA (reference sequence).

The chain employs TRBV4-1 and TRBJ1-2, with TRBD1 identical over 9 bases. CDR3 size: 15 residues. CDR1 and CDR2 from the germline V gene are MGHRA and YSYEKL. V gave up 2 bases and J gave up 3 bases; unmatched junction bases: 4. CDR3 residues: CASSQPRTGDYGYTF. Here the CDR3 DNA reads TGCGCCAGCAGCCAACCCAGGACAGGGGACTATGGCTACACCTTC.

Only a few counts were recorded for this clonotype. V is TRBV12-3 or TRBV12-4 and J is TRBJ2-1, with D perhaps matching TRBD2 (5 bases). The CDR3 length is 15 residues. Trimming removed 1 base from V and 8 bases from J, with 15 bases in between. Written as DNA, the CDR3 is TGTGCCAGCAGTTTAGGGCTAGCACTGTACGATGAGCAGTTCTTC. Its protein product is CASSLGLALYDEQFF.

Of note for this clonotype: A much larger clone is a single base away; this may be a read error. V gene TRBV28 combines with J gene TRBJ2-1; D ambiguous. The J call may be faulty, since TRBJ2-7 better matches the DNA end. Germline V lookup: CDR1 MDHEN, CDR2 SYDVKM. The CDR3 loop spans 15 amino acids. In DNA, the CDR3 is TGTGCCAGCACATCCTCAGATCGCGCCTACAATGAGCAGTACTTC. As protein: CASTSSDRAYNEQYF.

The chain combines TRBV20-1 with TRBJ2-2; D is uncertain. This CDR3 spans 13 amino acids. Germline values: CDR1 DFQATT, CDR2 SNEGSKA (reference sequence). With 0 bases removed from V and 3 bases from J, the gap between germline ends came to 5 bases. The CDR3 DNA reads as TGCAGTGCTAGAGATCCTTACACCGGGGAGCTGTTTTTT. This encodes CSARDPYTGELFF.

Points on this clonotype: A read error may be the cause here, since a much bigger clone is one base away. DNA for the CDR3: TGTGCCAGCAGCTTAGCCCCTGGAGAATACGAGCAGTTCTTC. Its translation: CASSLAPGEYEQFF. The chain is built from TRBV7-6 and TRBJ2-1; D ambiguous. The CDR3 length is 14 residues. Germline V gives CDR1 SGHVS, CDR2 FNYEAQ. V was clipped by 0 bases and J by 10 bases, with 13 bases between them.

The chain employs TRBV7-9 and TRBJ1-4; the match to TRBD1 covers 8 bases. Germline trimming cut 0 bases from V and 8 bases from J; bases unmatched to any gene: 5. The germline gives CDR1 SEHNR, CDR2 FQNEAQ (reference sequence). CDR3 length equals 15 residues. The CDR3 sequence is CASSLAQAGGEKLFF. The CDR3 DNA is TGTGCCAGCAGCTTAGCCCAGGCAGGGGGCGAAAAACTGTTTTTT.

As concerns this clonotype: The junction departs from the called germline gene at one end, perhaps through a read error. The V and J genes are TRBV3-1 and TRBJ1-1; tentative D call: TRBD1 (6 bases). The length of the CDR3 is 12 residues. The V gene's germline CDR1 is LGHDT and CDR2 YNNKEL (reference sequence). The CDR3 region is CVSSQQGTEAFF. CDR3 DNA sequence: TGTGTCAGCAGCCAACAGGGAACTGAAGCTTTCTTT.

The V call is TRBV2, the J call TRBJ2-3, with D unresolved. Germline CDR1 reads SNHLY; CDR2 reads FYNNEI. The CDR3 length is 14 residues. Trimming removed 7 bases from V and 6 bases from J, with 17 bases in between. CDR3 in amino acids: CASTGPPSRDTQYF. In DNA form, the CDR3 reads TGTGCCAGCACCGGACCTCCCTCCAGGGATACGCAGTATTTT.

This chain connects TRBV13 to TRBJ1-3, with 8 bases aligning to TRBD1. J gave up 3 bases and V 5 bases, and 3 bases lay outside the gene matches. This CDR3 spans 14 amino acids. The germline V gene has CDR1 PRHDT and CDR2 FYEKMQ (reference sequence). The CDR3, as DNA: TGTGCCAGCAGCGCCGGACAGGGTGGAAACACCATATATTTT. This translates into CASSAGQGGNTIYF.